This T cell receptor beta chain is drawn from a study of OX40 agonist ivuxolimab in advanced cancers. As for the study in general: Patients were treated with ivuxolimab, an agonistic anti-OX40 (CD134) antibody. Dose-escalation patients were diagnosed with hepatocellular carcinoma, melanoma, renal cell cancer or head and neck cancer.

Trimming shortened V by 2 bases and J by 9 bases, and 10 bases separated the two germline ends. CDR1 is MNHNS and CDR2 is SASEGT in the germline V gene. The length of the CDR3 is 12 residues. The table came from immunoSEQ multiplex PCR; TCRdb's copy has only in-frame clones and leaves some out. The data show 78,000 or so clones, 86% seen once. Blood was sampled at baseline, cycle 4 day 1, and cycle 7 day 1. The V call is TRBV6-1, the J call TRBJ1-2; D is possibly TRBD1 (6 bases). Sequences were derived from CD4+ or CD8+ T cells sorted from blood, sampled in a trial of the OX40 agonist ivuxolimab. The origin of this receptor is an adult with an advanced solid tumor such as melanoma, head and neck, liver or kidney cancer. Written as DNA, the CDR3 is TGTGCCAGCAGTGAAACAGGGCTAAGCTACACCTTC. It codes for CASSETGLSYTF.